Shown below are 8 T cell receptor beta chains from a single sample sequenced in a study of beta chain features in type 1 diabetes. Since all of the isolated RNA was reverse transcribed, expressed TCRB transcripts were what got sequenced. Assay used: immunoSEQ multiplex PCR; TCRdb lists only in-frame clones, some missing. The sample yields hundreds of thousands of clones, 6.5% to 10% seen once. Sequenced: central memory CD4+ T cells from blood. These receptors were obtained from a woman aged 18-35 years in good health.

This clone was picked up a small number of times. J is TRBJ2-2 and V is TRBV4-3; D may match TRBD1 or TRBD2 (6 bases each). Trimming took off 0 bases at V and 10 bases at J, with 12 bases between the two ends. The germline V gene has CDR1 LGHNA and CDR2 YSLEER. The CDR3 spans 14 residues. For the CDR3, the DNA is TGCGCCAGCAGCCAAGAAAAGAGGGGGGAGGAGCTGTTTTTT. Its translation is CASSQEKRGEELFF.

The chain uses TRBV29-1 and TRBJ2-2; possibly TRBD2 for D (5 bases). V was clipped by 4 bases and J by 13 bases, with 13 bases between them. This CDR3 has 11 residues. CDR1 is SQVTM and CDR2 is ANQGSEA in the germline V gene. DNA for the CDR3: TGCAGCGTTGGCGGGCTAAGCGGGCTGTTTTTT. This encodes CSVGGLSGLFF.

The J gene is TRBJ1-1, the V gene TRBV7-9; 8 positions agree with TRBD1. CDR1 is SEHNR, CDR2 FQNEAQ, per germline (reference sequence). The V and J ends lost 5 bases and 5 bases, in that order; junction bases with no gene match: 7. This CDR3 comprises 14 residues. CDR3 protein: CASSPGQGGTEAFF. CDR3 DNA sequence: TGTGCCAGCAGCCCCGGACAGGGTGGAACTGAAGCTTTCTTT. Full variable domain (remainder filled in from reference TRBV7-9 and TRBJ1-1): DTGVSQNPRHKITKRGQNVTFRCDPISEHNRLYWYRQTLGQGPEFLTYFQNEAQLEKSRLLSDRFSAERPKGSFSTLEIQRTEQGDSAMYLCASSPGQGGTEAFFGQGTRLTVV.

The rearrangement joins TRBV7-6 to TRBJ2-7; 9 bases match TRBD2. The CDR3 is 16 residues long. Germline loops: CDR1 SGHVS, CDR2 FNYEAQ. J was trimmed by 2 bases and V by 5 bases; bases with no gene match: 10. In DNA, the CDR3 is TGTGCCAGCAGCCAAGGGTTTAGCGGGAGCCCCTACGAGCAGTACTTC. Encoded protein: CASSQGFSGSPYEQYF.

In its sample, this clone was seen a few times. V is TRBV6-6 and J is TRBJ2-1; no reliable D call. The CDR3 loop spans 12 amino acids. Trimming removed 5 bases from V and 5 bases from J, with 7 bases in between. Germline values: CDR1 MNHNY, CDR2 SVGAGI (reference sequence). The DNA of the CDR3 is TGTGCCAGCAGTCCGGTAAACAATGAGCAGTTCTTC. Its protein product is CASSPVNNEQFF.

This clone was seen a handful of times. The rearrangement joins TRBV21-1 to TRBJ2-4; the D call TRBD2 from the table was never checked on the DNA. TRBV21-1 is deemed a pseudogene. This CDR3 has 20 residues. The CDR3 sequence is CASSIRQGAVLREGRNIQYF. CDR3 nucleotide sequence: TGTGCCAGCAGCATCCGACAGGGGGCAGTTTTGCGGGAGGGCCGAAACATTCAGTACTTC.

This chain links TRBV4-1 with TRBJ2-7; no reliable D call. The V gene's germline CDR1 is MGHRA and CDR2 YSYEKL. This CDR3 spans 14 amino acids. V gave up 2 bases and J gave up 1 base, with 9 bases separating them. CDR3 loop: CASSQSHASYEQYF. Written as DNA, the CDR3 is TGCGCCAGCAGCCAAAGTCACGCATCCTACGAGCAGTACTTC.

The V call is TRBV25-1, the J call TRBJ1-2; TRBD1 matches 11 bases. Germline CDR1 reads MGHDK; CDR2 reads SYGVNS. The CDR3 extends over 13 amino acids. Trimming removed 7 bases from V and 4 bases from J; junction bases left unmatched: 2. This chain's CDR3 is CASTGTGGYGYTF. The CDR3 DNA is TGTGCCAGCACCGGGACAGGGGGCTATGGCTACACCTTC.